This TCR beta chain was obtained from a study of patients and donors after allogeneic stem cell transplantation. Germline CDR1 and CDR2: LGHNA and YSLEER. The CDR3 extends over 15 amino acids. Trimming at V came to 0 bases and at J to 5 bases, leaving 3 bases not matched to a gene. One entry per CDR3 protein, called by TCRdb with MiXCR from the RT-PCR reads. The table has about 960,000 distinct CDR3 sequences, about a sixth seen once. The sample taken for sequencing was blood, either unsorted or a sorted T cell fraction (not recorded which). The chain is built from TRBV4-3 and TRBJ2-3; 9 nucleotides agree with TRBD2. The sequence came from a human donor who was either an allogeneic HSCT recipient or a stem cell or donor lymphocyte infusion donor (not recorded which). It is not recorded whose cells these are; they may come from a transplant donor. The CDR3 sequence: CASSQEPAGGDTQYF. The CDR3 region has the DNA TGCGCCAGCAGCCAAGAGCCAGCGGGGGGAGATACGCAGTATTTT.